This TCR beta chain stems from a study of identical twins. The CDR3 spans 12 residues. Germline CDR1 WSHSY, CDR2 SAAADI. In regard to this clonotype: What it recognizes is unknown.

General observations from the study: Zero-insertion analyses might be partly confounded by invariant T cells like MAIT and iNKT. In monozygotic twins, models underestimated the sharing of out-of-frame TCR alpha.

TCRdb ran MiXCR on the 5' RACE reads and lists one entry per CDR3 protein. The sample carries some 240,000 distinct CDR3 sequences, 8% to 11% recorded once. This chain links TRBV10-2 with TRBJ1-1, with D maybe TRBD1 (6 bases). This TCR was recovered from a man aged 50-60 years in good health. What was sequenced was memory T cells sorted from blood. The CDR3, as DNA: TGCGCTAGCCTTTCCCCGAGGGGGATGGCTTTCTTT. Its protein product is CASLSPRGMAFF.